This TCR beta chain was captured in a study of a mutant IDH1 vaccine in newly diagnosed glioma. Study overall: With temozolomide cycles, or 4-6 weeks after radiotherapy alone, vaccination was started. Sex distribution of treated patients was approximately 60% male and 37.5% female; mean age was around 40 years.

Of note for this clone: Its specificity is unknown.

Noted time point: week 23, last vaccination. Each dose of the vaccine consisted of 300 ug of mutant IDH1 20-mer peptide, with topical imiquimod. Donors had new IDH1-mutant astrocytomas of WHO grade 3 or 4 (ATRX-lost). Trimming removed 5 bases from V and 2 bases from J, with 10 bases in between. The CDR3 sequence is 15 residues long. In germline, CDR1 is MNHEY, CDR2 SMNVEV (reference sequence). TCRdb's table, derived via immunoSEQ multiplex PCR, lists solely in-frame clones and lacks some. The table lists some 80,000 clones, 75% to 90% of them singletons, with 0.77% in the top ten. The sequenced sample was PBMCs, obtained from a glioma patient whose treatment included an IDH1 peptide vaccine. The sequence derives from a woman aged 50 to 60 with glioma. The V gene is TRBV27, the J gene TRBJ2-6; D call uncertain. The CDR3 coding sequence is TGTGCCAGCAGTCACCGGTTTACTGGGGCCAACGTCCTGACTTTC. It encodes CASSHRFTGANVLTF.